This entry describes one T cell receptor beta chain. Data came from immunoSEQ multiplex PCR; TCRdb stores just in-frame clones and leaves some out. The table lists over 200,000 clones, 85% to 90% of them singletons. These data originate in a study of blood T cell repertoires in COVID-19. Turning to the study itself: Acute and convalescent COVID-19 samples came from the United States, Italy and Spain. In each case, the material was cDNA or gDNA derived from T cells, B-cell-depleted T cells, or PBMCs.

This study enrolled people aged about 18 to 100 from around 26 US geographic areas. Cohorts were determined from participant-reported clinical history. The CDR3 is made up of 13 amino acids. The germline V gene encodes CDR1 MNHEY and CDR2 SVGAGI. V was clipped by 6 bases and J by 2 bases, with 11 bases between them. V usage is TRBV6-5 and J usage is TRBJ2-7, with D possibly TRBD1 on 6 matching bases. This receptor was taken from a woman aged 50 to 65 in a cohort exposed to, infected with or recovered from COVID-19 (not recorded which). The sequenced material came from PBMCs or T cells enriched from blood (not recorded which). The CDR3 region has the DNA TGTGCCAGCAGCTCGACAGGAGCCTACGAGCAGTACTTC. Translated, it gives CASSSTGAYEQYF.